Included here is one TCR beta chain sequence, with context. TCR beta VDJ and CDR3 were profiled, and genomic DNA was the template. TCRdb recomputed calls from the reads with MiXCR, one row per CDR3 protein. The repertoire includes around 250,000 distinct CDR3 sequences, 55% to 60% of them detected once, and less than 9.5% sits in the top ten. These data belong to a study of CD8+CD57+ T cells in acquired aplastic anemia. The CDR3 has 14 residues. J was trimmed by 0 bases and V by 7 bases; bases with no gene match: 3. Germline assignment: CDR1 SNHLY and CDR2 FYNNEI. The source material was sorted CD4+, CD8+, or CD8+CD57+ T cells (not recorded which) from PBMCs. This sequence originates from a human donor with severe aplastic anemia or a healthy control (not recorded which). The V and J genes are TRBV2 and TRBJ2-5; 9 bases are shared with TRBD2. The CDR3: CASTIAGDQETQYF. In DNA, the CDR3 is TGTGCCAGCACCATAGCGGGGGACCAAGAGACCCAGTACTTC. The whole variable domain, remainder taken from reference TRBV2 and TRBJ2-5, is EPEVTQTPSHQVTQMGQEVILRCVPISNHLYFYWYRQILGQKVEFLVSFYNNEISEKSEIFDDQFSVERPDGSNFTLKIRSTKLEDSAMYFCASTIAGDQETQYFGPGTRLLVL.